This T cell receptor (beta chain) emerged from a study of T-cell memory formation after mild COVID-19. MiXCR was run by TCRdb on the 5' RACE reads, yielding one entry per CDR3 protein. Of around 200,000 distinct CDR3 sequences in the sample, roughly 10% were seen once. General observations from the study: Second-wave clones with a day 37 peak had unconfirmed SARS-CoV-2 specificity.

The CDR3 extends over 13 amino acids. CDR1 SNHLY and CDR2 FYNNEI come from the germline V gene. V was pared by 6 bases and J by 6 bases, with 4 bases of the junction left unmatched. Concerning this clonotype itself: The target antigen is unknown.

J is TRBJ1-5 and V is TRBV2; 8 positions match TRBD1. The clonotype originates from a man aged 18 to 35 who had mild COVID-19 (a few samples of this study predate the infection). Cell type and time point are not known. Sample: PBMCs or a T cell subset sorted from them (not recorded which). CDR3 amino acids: CASRGQGSQPQHF. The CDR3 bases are TGTGCCAGCAGAGGACAGGGAAGTCAGCCCCAGCATTTT.